The rows below give T cell receptor beta chains drawn from one sample of a study of CD8 T cells in ankylosing spondylitis. TCRdb ran MiXCR on the 5' RACE reads and lists one entry per CDR3 protein. The data hold roughly 400,000 distinct CDR3 sequences, with around 24% observed a single time. The sequencing sample was made of blood, either unsorted or a sorted T cell fraction (not recorded which). These receptors all stem from a male donor with ankylosing spondylitis. Both conserved end residues are part of each CDR3.

j_gene,v_gene,CDR3aa
TRBJ2-5,TRBV20-1,CSAIRTGQETQYF
TRBJ2-4,TRBV28,CASNSPAAKNIQYF
TRBJ2-7,TRBV6-2/TRBV6-3,CASSYTRYEQYF
TRBJ1-5,TRBV12-3/TRBV12-4,CASRGVNRPQHF
TRBJ2-1,TRBV7-2,CASSLARSNEQFF
TRBJ2-7,TRBV20-1,CSAEVRGILYEQYF
TRBJ2-7,TRBV28,CASTVNSGKFYEQYF
TRBJ2-1,TRBV20-1,CSSSENEQFF
TRBJ2-3,TRBV11-3,CASSLKARDTQYF
TRBJ2-5,TRBV7-3,CASSLSFGPMETQYF
TRBJ2-2,TRBV7-9,CASSFGNTGELFF
TRBJ2-5,TRBV24-1,CATSDDLGETQYF
TRBJ2-5,TRBV7-8,CASTVQVGQETQYF
TRBJ2-1,TRBV6-1,CASSMTGGGSYNEQFF
TRBJ2-2,TRBV10-3,CAISVKLDPNTGELFF